The present entry profiles one T cell receptor (beta chain) with its context. Its target antigen remains unknown. The sample holds no much larger clone one base away, and base qualities are not on file. The sample comes from a study of OX40 agonist ivuxolimab in advanced cancers. For the study in its entirety: Ivuxolimab was an agonistic, fully human IgG2 monoclonal antibody directed against OX40 (CD134), a costimulatory receptor. Intravenous ivuxolimab was administered to patients every 2 weeks at six dose levels: 0.01, 0.1, 0.3, 1.5, 3 and 10 mg/kg. Among the 52 dose-escalation patients, about 20 had hepatocellular carcinoma, about 15 melanoma, 9 renal cell carcinoma and 9 head and neck cancer. A male proportion of around 80% and a mean age of approximately 62 years, ranging from 23 to 79, were recorded for the dose-escalation cohort. Prior anti-PD-1, anti-PD-L1 or anti-CTLA-4 therapy was permitted, and checkpoint inhibitors had been received by less than 45% of dose-escalation patients. Partial responses were achieved by three dose-escalation patients, of whom one had hepatocellular carcinoma and two had cutaneous melanoma. The point of sequencing TCRbeta in the periphery was to test whether ivuxolimab changed TCR sequence diversity and drove clonal T-cell expansion. The paper reports the monotherapy dose-escalation portion (N ≈ 50 patients) of the phase I ivuxolimab trial. Results and caveats for the whole study, not just this receptor: The antigen specificity of the clonally expanded peripheral T cells was not determined. After ivuxolimab, more expanded clones were found on average in CD8+ T cells than in CD4+ T cells. Clonal expansion of both CD4+ and CD8+ blood T cells was observed from baseline to week 6 at doses 0.1 to 3.0 mg/kg. Low levels of normalized T-cell clonal expansion were also shown by some nonresponding patients. In partial responders in the 0.1-3.0 mg/kg groups, normalized peripheral clonal expansion was found to be among the lowest, especially among CD8+ T cells.

Genomic DNA was isolated from the sorted cells so that the TCRbeta CDR3 region could be sequenced. The immunoSEQ Assay was used for sequencing of TCRbeta CDR3 regions. TCRdb holds this immuneACCESS table with in-frame rearrangements only. Some clones are missing; in checked studies, unresolved V genes explain under half, and the rest has no known cause. The sample yields tens of thousands of clones; 80% to 90% were counted once. Of the sample, about 48% falls within the top ten clones. The trial excluded patients who had a history of autoimmune disease or who were on systemic immunosuppression. Peripheral blood for TCR sequencing was collected from all dose cohorts at baseline, on cycle 4 day 1, and on cycle 7 day 1. The samples were drawn from a first-in-human, open-label, multicenter phase I dose-escalation trial of ivuxolimab. Adults with locally advanced or metastatic melanoma, renal cell, hepatocellular, or head and neck squamous cell carcinoma were enrolled in the trial. Before TCR sequencing, CD4+ T cells and CD8+ T cells from peripheral blood were sorted into separate populations.

Here V drops 5 bases and J drops 5 bases, and the junction holds 7 bases not matched to any gene. As encoded in the germline V gene (reference sequence), CDR1 is LNHNV while CDR2 is YYDKDF. The CDR3 has 15 amino acids, counting the end cysteine and phenylalanine. Left in the record is the CDR3 DNA by itself, 45 bases read in frame from the first base. The receptor chain draws on TRBV15 and TRBJ2-2, with 8 middle bases fitting TRBD1. Sequencing used CD4+ or CD8+ T cells sorted from blood, obtained in a trial of the OX40 agonist ivuxolimab. The receptor was isolated from an adult with an advanced solid tumor such as melanoma, head and neck, liver or kidney cancer. The sequence in DNA is TGTGCCACCAGCCAGGGGGCGCGTCGGACCGGGGAGCTGTTTTTT. It is translated as CATSQGARRTGELFF.